Given below is one TCR beta chain in context. The antigen remains unidentified. This sample was taken from a study of shared clonotypes between healthy human individuals. Naive CD8 isolation took CD45RO-negative cells positively selected for CCR7 and excluded terminally differentiated effector memory CD45RA+ cells. Overall study findings and caveats: A limitation of the genetic and exposure-history diversity represented arose from few donors. It was observed that roughly 5% of naive CD4 clonotypes were shared across a few donors.

Libraries were prepared by immunoSEQ multiplex PCR; TCRdb keeps only in-frame clonotypes and omits some of them. The table shows about 2.1 million clones, with 85% to 95% occurring only once. The TCR was taken from a man in his late teens or twenties in good health. Some clones in this sample may be carry-over from other donors' samples. The material sequenced was naive CD8+ T cells from PBMCs.

CDR3 DNA: TGTGCCAGCTCCACCCTGGGAGGGGAATACGGGCGGTCCTACAATGAGCAGTTCTTC. Protein product: CASSTLGGEYGRSYNEQFF. This rearrangement joins TRBV27 to TRBJ2-1, with 7 bases matching TRBD2. The germline gives CDR1 MNHEY, CDR2 SMNVEV (reference sequence). Trimming cost V 8 bases and J 1 base; bases outside gene matches: 20. The length of the CDR3 is 19 residues.